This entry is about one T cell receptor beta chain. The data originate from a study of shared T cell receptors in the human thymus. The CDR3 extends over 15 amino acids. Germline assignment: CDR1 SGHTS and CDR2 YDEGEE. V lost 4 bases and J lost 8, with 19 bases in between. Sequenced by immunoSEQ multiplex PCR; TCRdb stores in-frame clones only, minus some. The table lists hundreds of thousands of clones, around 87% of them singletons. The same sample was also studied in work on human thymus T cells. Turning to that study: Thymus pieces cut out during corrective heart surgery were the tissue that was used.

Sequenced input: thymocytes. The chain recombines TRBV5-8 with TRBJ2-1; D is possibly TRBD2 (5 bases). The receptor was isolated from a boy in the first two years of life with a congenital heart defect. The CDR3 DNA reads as TGTGCCAGCAGCCCGATACGTGGGAGAGATGATGAGCAGTTCTTC. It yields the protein CASSPIRGRDDEQFF.